The clone carrying this TCR beta chain was detected a few times. Its specificity is unknown. A junction end diverges from the germline sequence, so it may reflect a read error. The data were obtained in a study of human T cells and chemical hapten exposure. Turning to the study itself: Sensitization employed 2% DPC on about 2 cm by about 2 cm of upper inner arm skin. Patients got weekly scalp diphenylcyclopropenone doses over the approximately 25-week study. Slight volume differences across pooled libraries mainly accounted for varying per-sample TCR yields. The study, taken as a whole, reports: Compared with pre-sensitization or healthy control sets, expanded TCRs clustered more.

Time point indicated: pre-sensitization, week 0. Treatment in this sample: therapeutic diphenylcyclopropenone sensitization with weekly scalp DPC. One entry per CDR3 protein results from TCRdb running MiXCR on the RACE reads. The top ten clones hold about 3.5% of a sample with tens of thousands of distinct CDR3 sequences, around 10% of them seen once. Germline V lookup: CDR1 ENHRY, CDR2 SYGVKD. This CDR3 contains 16 residues. This sequence was found in a woman between 40 and 55 years old with alopecia areata. Some clones in this sample may be carry-over from other donors' samples. The V and J genes are TRBV10-3 and TRBJ2-5; 8 nucleotides match TRBD1. The sequencing used whole blood, collected in connection with sensitization to the hapten diphenylcyclopropenone (DPC). The CDR3 DNA reads as TGTGCCATCAGTGAGTCGGGGACAGGACTCCAAGGGACCCAGTACTTC. This codes for CAISESGTGLQGTQYF.